A selection of T cell receptor beta chains follows, all from one sample in a study of cytomegalovirus exposure and HLA in healthy donors. The protocol was immunoSEQ multiplex PCR, while the TCRdb copy is restricted to in-frame clones and leaves out a portion. The sample comprises roughly 180,000 clones, approximately 82% of which are singletons, and more than 0.95% rests with the top ten. Source material: PBMCs. These TCRs come from a girl aged 2 to 9 in good health and CMV-seropositive. Each CDR3 is given with its conserved first and last residue. Each record gives: J gene, D gene, V gene, CDR3 protein, CDR3 DNA. A D gene is named only where the DNA matches it firmly.

TRBJ1-4,-,TRBV6-5,CASSQGGEKLFF,TGTGCCAGCAGCCAGGGTGGTGAAAAACTGTTTTTT
TRBJ1-5,TRBD1,TRBV12-5,CASGLRTGEGQPQHF,TGTGCTAGTGGTTTGCGGACAGGGGAGGGTCAGCCCCAGCATTTT
TRBJ1-1,-,TRBV7-8,CASSTRGGSMNTEAFF,TGTGCCAGCAGCACACGGGGGGGCTCCATGAACACTGAAGCTTTCTTT
TRBJ2-1,-,TRBV6-5,CASSRGNEQFF,TGTGCCAGCAGTAGGGGAAACGAGCAGTTCTTC
TRBJ2-1,TRBD2,TRBV19,CASSTSLGRAGFNEQFF,TGTGCCAGTAGTACCTCATTAGGGAGGGCCGGATTCAATGAGCAGTTCTTC
TRBJ1-2,TRBD1,TRBV19,CASSITGAGYTF,TGTGCCAGTAGTATAACAGGGGCCGGCTACACCTTC
TRBJ2-7,TRBD2,TRBV6-5,CASSSGLEGSRQYF,TGTGCCAGCAGTTCGGGACTAGAGGGATCGAGGCAGTACTTC
TRBJ1-1,-,TRBV9,CASSSGWGNTEAFF,TGTGCCAGCAGCTCGGGGTGGGGGAACACTGAAGCTTTCTTT
TRBJ1-2,-,TRBV14,CASSQSRGGHGYTF,TGTGCCAGCAGCCAATCGCGGGGGGGGCATGGCTACACCTTC
TRBJ1-1,TRBD1,TRBV19,CASSARDRGGTEAFF,TGTGCCAGTAGTGCAAGGGACAGGGGAGGCACTGAAGCTTTCTTT